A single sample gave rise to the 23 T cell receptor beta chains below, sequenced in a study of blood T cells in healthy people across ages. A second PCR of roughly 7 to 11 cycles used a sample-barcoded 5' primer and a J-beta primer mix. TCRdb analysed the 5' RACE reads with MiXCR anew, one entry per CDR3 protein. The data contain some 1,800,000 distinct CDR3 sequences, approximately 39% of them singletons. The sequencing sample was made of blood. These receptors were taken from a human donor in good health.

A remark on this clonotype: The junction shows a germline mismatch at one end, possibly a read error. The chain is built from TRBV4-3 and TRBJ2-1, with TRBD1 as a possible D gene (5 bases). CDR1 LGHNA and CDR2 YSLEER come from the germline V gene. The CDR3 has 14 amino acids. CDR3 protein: CTSSQDWAGNEQFF. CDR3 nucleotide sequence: TGCACCAGCAGCCAAGACTGGGCAGGGAATGAGCAGTTCTTC.

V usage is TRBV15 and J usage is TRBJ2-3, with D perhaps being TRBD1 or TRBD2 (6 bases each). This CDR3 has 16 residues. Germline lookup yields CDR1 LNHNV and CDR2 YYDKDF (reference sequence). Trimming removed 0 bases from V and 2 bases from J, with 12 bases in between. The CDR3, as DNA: TGTGCCACCAGCAGAGAGTGGGGGGCTGACACAGATACGCAGTATTTT. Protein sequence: CATSREWGADTDTQYF.

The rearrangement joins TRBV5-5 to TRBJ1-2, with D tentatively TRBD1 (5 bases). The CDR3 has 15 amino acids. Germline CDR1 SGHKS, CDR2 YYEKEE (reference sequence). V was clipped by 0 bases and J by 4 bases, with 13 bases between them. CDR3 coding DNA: TGTGCCAGCAGCTTGGAAAGCGGGACGGCCTATGGCTACACCTTC. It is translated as CASSLESGTAYGYTF.

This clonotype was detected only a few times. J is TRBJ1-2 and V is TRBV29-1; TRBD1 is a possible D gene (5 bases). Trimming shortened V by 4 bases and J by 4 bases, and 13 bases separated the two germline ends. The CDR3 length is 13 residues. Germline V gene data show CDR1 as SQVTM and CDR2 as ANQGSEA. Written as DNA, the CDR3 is TGCAGCGTTGCGACAGATTCATCCTATGGCTACACCTTC. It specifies CSVATDSSYGYTF.

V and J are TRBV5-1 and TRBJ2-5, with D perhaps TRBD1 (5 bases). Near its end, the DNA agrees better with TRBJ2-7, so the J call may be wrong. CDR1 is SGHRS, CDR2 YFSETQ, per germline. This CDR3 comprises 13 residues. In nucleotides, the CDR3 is TGCGCCAGCAGCCCGCAGGGCGTGAACGAGCAGTACTTC. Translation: CASSPQGVNEQYF.

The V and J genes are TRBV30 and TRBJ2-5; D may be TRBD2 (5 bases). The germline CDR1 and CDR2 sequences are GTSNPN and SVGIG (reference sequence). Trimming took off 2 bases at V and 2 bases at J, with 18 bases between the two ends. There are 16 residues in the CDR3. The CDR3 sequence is CAWSLASWTPQETQYF. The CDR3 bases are TGTGCCTGGAGTTTAGCATCGTGGACTCCGCAAGAGACCCAGTACTTC.

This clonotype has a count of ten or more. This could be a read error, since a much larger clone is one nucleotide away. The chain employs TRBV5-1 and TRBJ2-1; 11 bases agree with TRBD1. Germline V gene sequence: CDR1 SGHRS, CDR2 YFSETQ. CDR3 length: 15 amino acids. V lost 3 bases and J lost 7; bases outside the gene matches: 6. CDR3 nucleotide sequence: TGCGCCAGCAGCTCGGGACAGGGGGTCGGGAATGAGCAGTTCTTC. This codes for CASSSGQGVGNEQFF.

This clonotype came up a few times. The CDR3 is CASSKRTGYAEKLFF. As DNA, the CDR3 is TGTGCCAGCAGCAAACGTACAGGGTACGCTGAAAAACTGTTTTTT. The chain employs TRBV4-2 and TRBJ1-4, with a weak D call TRBD1 (6 bases). Germline lookup yields CDR1 LGHNA and CDR2 YNFKEQ. This CDR3 contains 15 residues. Deletions cut 5 bases from V and 7 bases from J, with 17 bases between.

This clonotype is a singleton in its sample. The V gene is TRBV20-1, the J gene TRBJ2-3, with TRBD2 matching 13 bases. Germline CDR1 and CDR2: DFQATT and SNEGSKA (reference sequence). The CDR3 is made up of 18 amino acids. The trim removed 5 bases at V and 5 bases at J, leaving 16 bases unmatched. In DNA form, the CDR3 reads TGCAGTGCTCGTGGACTAGCGGGGGACCTCATCTCCATAGATACGCAGTATTTT. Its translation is CSARGLAGDLISIDTQYF.

The CDR3 DNA is TGTGCCACCAGTGATGCATCGACAGGGAGAGGAAACACCATATATTTT. The encoded protein is CATSDASTGRGNTIYF. The V call is TRBV15, the J call TRBJ1-3; 7 nucleotides match TRBD1. Trimming at V came to 6 bases and at J to 4 bases, leaving 12 bases not matched to a gene. CDR1 is LNHNV and CDR2 is YYDKDF in the germline V gene (reference sequence). This CDR3 spans 16 amino acids.

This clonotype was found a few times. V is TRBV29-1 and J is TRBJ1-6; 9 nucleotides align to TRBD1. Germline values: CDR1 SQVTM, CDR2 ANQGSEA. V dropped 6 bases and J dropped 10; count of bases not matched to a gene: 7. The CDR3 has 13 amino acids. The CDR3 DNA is TGCAGCGTCCAGACAGGGGGAGACTCACCCCTCCACTTT. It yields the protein CSVQTGGDSPLHF.

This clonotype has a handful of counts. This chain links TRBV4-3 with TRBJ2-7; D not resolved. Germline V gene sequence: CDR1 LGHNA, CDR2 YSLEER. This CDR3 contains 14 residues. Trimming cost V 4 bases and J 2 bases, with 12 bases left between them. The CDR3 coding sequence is TGCGCCAGCAGCCTGACCTCTGACGCCTACGAGCAGTACTTC. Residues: CASSLTSDAYEQYF.

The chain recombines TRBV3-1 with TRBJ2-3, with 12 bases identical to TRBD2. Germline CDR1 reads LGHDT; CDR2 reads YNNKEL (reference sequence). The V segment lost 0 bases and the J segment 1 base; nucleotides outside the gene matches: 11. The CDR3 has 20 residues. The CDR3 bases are TGTGCCAGCAGCCAAGATGGGGGTCTAGCGGGGGGGTTTCGCACAGATACGCAGTATTTT. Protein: CASSQDGGLAGGFRTDTQYF.

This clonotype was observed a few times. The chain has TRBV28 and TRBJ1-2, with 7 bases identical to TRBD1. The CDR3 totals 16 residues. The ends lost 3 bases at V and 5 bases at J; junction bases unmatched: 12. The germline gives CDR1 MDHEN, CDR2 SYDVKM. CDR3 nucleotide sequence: TGTGCCAGCAGTTTTTCACGACAGGGTCGTTGGTATGGCTACACCTTC. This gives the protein CASSFSRQGRWYGYTF.

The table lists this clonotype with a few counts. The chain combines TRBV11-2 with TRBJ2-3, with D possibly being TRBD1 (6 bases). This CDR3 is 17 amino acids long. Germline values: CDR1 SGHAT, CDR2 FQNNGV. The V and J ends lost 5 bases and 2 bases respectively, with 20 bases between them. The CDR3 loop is CASSHFKPGHLTDTQYF. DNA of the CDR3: TGTGCCAGCAGCCATTTCAAACCGGGACACCTCACAGATACGCAGTATTTT.

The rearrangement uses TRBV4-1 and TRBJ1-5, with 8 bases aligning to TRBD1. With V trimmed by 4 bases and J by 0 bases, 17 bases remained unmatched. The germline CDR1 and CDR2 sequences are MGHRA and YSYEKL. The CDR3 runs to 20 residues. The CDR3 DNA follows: TGCGCCAGCAGCCCAAGGGCCCAATTAAGGACAGGGCTTAGCAATCAGCCCCAGCATTTT. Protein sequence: CASSPRAQLRTGLSNQPQHF.

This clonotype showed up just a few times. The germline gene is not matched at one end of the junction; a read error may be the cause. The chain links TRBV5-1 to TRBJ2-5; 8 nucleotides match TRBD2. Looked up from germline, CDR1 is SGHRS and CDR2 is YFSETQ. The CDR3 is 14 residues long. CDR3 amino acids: CASSFFSGEESQYF. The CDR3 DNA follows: TGCGCCAGCAGCTTTTTTAGCGGGGAAGAGTCCCAGTACTTC.

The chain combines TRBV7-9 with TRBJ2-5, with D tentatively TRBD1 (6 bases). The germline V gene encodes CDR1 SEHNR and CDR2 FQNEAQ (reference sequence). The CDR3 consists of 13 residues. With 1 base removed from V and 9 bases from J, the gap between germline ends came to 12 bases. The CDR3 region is CASSLDGQRPQYF. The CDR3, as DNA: TGTGCCAGCAGCTTAGACGGACAGAGGCCCCAGTACTTC.

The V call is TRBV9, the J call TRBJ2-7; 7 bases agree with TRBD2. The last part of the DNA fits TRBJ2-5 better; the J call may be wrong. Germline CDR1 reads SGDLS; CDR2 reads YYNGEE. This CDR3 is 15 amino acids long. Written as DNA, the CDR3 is TGTGCCAGCAGCGGACTAGTGGGGGGGACAGAGACCCAGTACTTC. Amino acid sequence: CASSGLVGGTETQYF.

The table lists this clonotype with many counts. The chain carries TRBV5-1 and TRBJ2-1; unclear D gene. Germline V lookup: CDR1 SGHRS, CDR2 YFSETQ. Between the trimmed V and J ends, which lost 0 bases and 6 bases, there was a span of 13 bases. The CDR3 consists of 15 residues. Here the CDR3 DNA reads TGCGCCAGCAGCTTGGTGGGCACAATACCCAATGAGCAGTTCTTC. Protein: CASSLVGTIPNEQFF.

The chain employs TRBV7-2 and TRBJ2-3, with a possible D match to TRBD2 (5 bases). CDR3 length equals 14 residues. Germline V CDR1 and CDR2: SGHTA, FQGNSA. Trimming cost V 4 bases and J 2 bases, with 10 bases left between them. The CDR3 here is CASSSLAYTDTQYF. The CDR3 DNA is TGTGCCAGCAGCTCGTTAGCGTACACAGATACGCAGTATTTT.

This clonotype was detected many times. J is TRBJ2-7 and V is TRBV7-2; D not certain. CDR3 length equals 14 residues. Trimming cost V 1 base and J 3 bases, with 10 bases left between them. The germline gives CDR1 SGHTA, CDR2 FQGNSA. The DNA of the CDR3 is TGTGCCAGCAGCTTAGTAGTCAGCGACTACGAGCAGTACTTC. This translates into CASSLVVSDYEQYF.

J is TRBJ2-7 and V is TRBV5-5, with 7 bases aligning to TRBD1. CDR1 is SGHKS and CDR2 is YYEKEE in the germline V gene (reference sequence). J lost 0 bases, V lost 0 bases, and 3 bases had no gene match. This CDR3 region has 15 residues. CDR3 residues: CASSLVWDSSYEQYF. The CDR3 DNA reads TGTGCCAGCAGCTTGGTGTGGGACAGCTCCTACGAGCAGTACTTC.